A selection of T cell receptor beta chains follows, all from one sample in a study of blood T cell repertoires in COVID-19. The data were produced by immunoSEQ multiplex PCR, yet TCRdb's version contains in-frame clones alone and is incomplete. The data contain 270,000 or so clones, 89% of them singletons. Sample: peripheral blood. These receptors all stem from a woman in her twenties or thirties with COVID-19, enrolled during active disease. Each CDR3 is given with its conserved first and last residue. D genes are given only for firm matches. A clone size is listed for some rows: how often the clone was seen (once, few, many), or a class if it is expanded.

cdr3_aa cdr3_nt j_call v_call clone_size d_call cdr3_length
CASSSRGTNQPQHF TGTGCCAGCAGCTCACGGGGTACCAATCAGCCCCAGCATTTT TRBJ1-5 TRBV5-5 - - 14
CATSDPTFGLAGGALNEQFF TGTGCCACCAGTGATCCTACCTTTGGACTAGCGGGGGGGGCCCTCAATGAGCAGTTCTTC TRBJ2-1 TRBV24-1 few TRBD2 20
CASSLGLGITWESYTF TGCGCCAGCAGCTTGGGGTTGGGCATAACCTGGGAGAGCTACACCTTC TRBJ1-2 TRBV5-1 few - 16
CASSQGPLETQYF TGCGCCAGCAGCCAAGGTCCACTAGAGACCCAGTACTTC TRBJ2-5 TRBV4-1 - - 13
CASSRPGQAQETQYF TGTGCCAGCAGCCGGCCGGGACAGGCCCAAGAGACCCAGTACTTC TRBJ2-5 TRBV14 few TRBD1 15
CASSEGGGGVNQPQHF TGTGCCAGCAGTGAAGGCGGGGGAGGGGTCAATCAGCCCCAGCATTTT TRBJ1-5 TRBV2 - - 16
CASSGPTGEQYF TGCGCCAGCAGTGGGCCTACGGGTGAGCAGTACTTC TRBJ2-7 TRBV10-1 - - 12
CASSFNHRASSSYEQYF TGTGCCAGCAGCTTTAACCACAGGGCCAGTAGCTCCTACGAGCAGTACTTC TRBJ2-7 TRBV14 - - 17
CASSPREPLGETQYF TGCGCCAGCAGCCCCCGGGAACCTCTGGGGGAGACCCAGTACTTC TRBJ2-5 TRBV5-1 once - 15
CASSRHRGLTEAFF TGTGCCAGCAGCCGACACAGGGGTCTGACTGAAGCTTTCTTT TRBJ1-1 TRBV14 - TRBD1 14
CASSVDSNEAFF TGTGCCAGCAGCGTAGACAGTAATGAAGCTTTCTTT TRBJ1-1 TRBV7-9 - - 12
CASGGNVDTQYF TGCGCCAGCGGGGGGAACGTAGATACGCAGTATTTT TRBJ2-3 TRBV5-1 - - 12
CASSYSGGEETQYF TGTGCCAGCAGTTATAGCGGGGGGGAGGAGACCCAGTACTTC TRBJ2-5 TRBV2 once TRBD2 14
CASSQEGMGGGDSPLHF TGTGCCAGCAGCCAAGAAGGGATGGGGGGAGGGGATTCACCCCTCCACTTT TRBJ1-6 TRBV4-2 - - 17
CASITDKPANYGYTF TGTGCCAGCATTACGGACAAGCCAGCTAACTATGGCTACACCTTC TRBJ1-2 TRBV6-4 - - 15
CASSANRGLAGNTIYF TGTGCCAGCAGCGCCAACAGGGGGCTGGCTGGAAACACCATATATTTT TRBJ1-3 TRBV21-1 - - 16
CASSLFGVETEAFF TGTGCCAGCAGTTTATTTGGTGTAGAGACTGAAGCTTTCTTT TRBJ1-1 TRBV27 - - 14
CASSLDIGTEAYEQYF TGTGCCAGCAGCTTAGATATTGGGACAGAAGCCTACGAGCAGTACTTC TRBJ2-7 TRBV11-2 - TRBD1 16
CASSHRRGVNNEKLFF TGCGCCAGCAGTCACCGCAGGGGTGTGAATAATGAAAAACTGTTTTTT TRBJ1-4 TRBV23-1 - - 16
CAWDGGPSGNTIYF TGTGCCTGGGATGGCGGCCCCTCTGGAAACACCATATATTTT TRBJ1-3 TRBV30 - - 14
CASSARDRGKEQYF TGCGCCAGCAGTGCCCGGGACAGGGGTAAAGAGCAGTACTTC TRBJ2-7 TRBV10-1 few TRBD1 14
CASSFGTSSNEQFF TGCGCCAGCAGCTTCGGGACTAGCAGTAATGAGCAGTTCTTC TRBJ2-1 TRBV5-1 - TRBD2 14
CASRTRTSGGMDTQYF TGCGCCAGCAGAACGCGGACTAGCGGGGGTATGGATACGCAGTATTTT TRBJ2-3 TRBV5-1 - TRBD2 16
CASSLGARVNSPLHF TGTGCCAGCAGCTTGGGGGCCAGGGTAAATTCACCCCTCCACTTT TRBJ1-6 TRBV5-4 - - 15
CASNDRSKWEQYF TGTGCCAGCAATGACAGGTCGAAGTGGGAGCAGTACTTC TRBJ2-7 TRBV19 - - 13
CASSGLDGDNQPQHF TGTGCCAGCAGTGGCCTGGACGGGGACAATCAGCCCCAGCATTTT TRBJ1-5 TRBV2 - - 15
CASTLNNEQFF TGTGCCAGTACTCTAAACAATGAGCAGTTCTTC TRBJ2-1 TRBV19 - - 11
CASSVVPRGDNEQFF TGTGCCAGCAGCGTAGTACCGCGGGGTGACAATGAGCAGTTCTTC TRBJ2-1 TRBV9 - - 15
CASSPSGTPNYEQYF TGTGCCAGCAGTCCTTCCGGGACACCGAACTACGAGCAGTACTTC TRBJ2-7 TRBV6-5 few - 15
CASSPRDMGLTVAVNTEAFF TGTGCCAGCAGCCCTAGGGACATGGGGTTAACCGTTGCGGTGAACACTGAAGCTTTCTTT TRBJ1-1 TRBV28 few - 20
CASSDWTSGSYNEQFF TGTGCCAGCAGTGACTGGACTAGCGGCTCCTACAATGAGCAGTTCTTC TRBJ2-1 TRBV6-1 once TRBD2 16
CASSFHQGIQYF TGTGCCAGCAGCTTCCACCAGGGCATTCAGTACTTC TRBJ2-4 TRBV7-2 - - 12
CASSQDRGYYGYTF TGCGCCAGCAGCCAAGATAGAGGGTACTATGGCTACACCTTC TRBJ1-2 TRBV4-1 - - 14
CAWSGSGANTEAFF TGTGCCTGGAGTGGGTCAGGGGCCAACACTGAAGCTTTCTTT TRBJ1-1 TRBV30 - - 14
CATRLGANNSPLHF TGTGCCACCCGATTAGGGGCGAATAATTCACCCCTCCACTTT TRBJ1-6 TRBV5-4 - - 14
CASRGRGGGAFF TGTGCCAGCAGAGGGAGAGGGGGGGGAGCTTTCTTT TRBJ1-1 TRBV28 - - 12